What follows are 3 T cell receptor beta chains derived from one specimen sequenced in a study of beta chain features in type 1 diabetes. TCRB transcripts that were expressed got sequenced, as all of the isolated RNA had been reverse transcribed. Measured with immunoSEQ multiplex PCR; TCRdb has only the in-frame clones, and not every one. The sample lists approximately 280,000 clones, approximately 15% seen once, with approximately 0.015% in the top ten. General study findings and limits: When Type 1 diabetes patients were examined, their TCRB CDR3s proved moderately but significantly shorter in all four CD4+ subsets.

Which antigens these TCRs recognize remains unknown. The sample was naive CD4+ T cells from blood. Every receptor here comes from a man aged 18-30 years with type 1 diabetes.

CDR3 in DNA: TGTGCCAGCAGTGAAGCGGTCGGGGTAGGGACATACTCCTACAATGAGCAGTTCTTC. Translation: CASSEAVGVGTYSYNEQFF. The gene calls are TRBV6-1 and TRBJ2-1; perhaps TRBD1 as D (6 bases). The germline V gene encodes CDR1 MNHNS and CDR2 SASEGT. CDR3 length: 19 amino acids. V lost 0 bases, J lost 0 bases, and 18 bases lay in between.

The V gene is TRBV23-1, the J gene TRBJ1-4, with a tentative D call TRBD1 (5 bases). TRBV23-1 is an ORF, and what it does is uncertain. CDR3 length equals 18 residues. V was cut by 2 bases and J by 0 bases, with 16 bases left in between. The CDR3 coding sequence is TGCGCCAGCAGTCAACTGGCGAGGGGACTAGCAACTAATGAAAAACTGTTTTTT. It yields the protein CASSQLARGLATNEKLFF.

The rearrangement links TRBV28 to TRBJ2-1, with 9 nucleotides matching TRBD2. CDR3 length: 17 amino acids. The J segment lost 7 bases and the V segment lost 6 bases, leaving 16 bases of the junction unmatched. Germline V gene lookup returns CDR1 MDHEN and CDR2 SYDVKM. The CDR3 nucleotides are TGTGCCAGCAGACTGTCTGGGGGGACTAGCATCCGAAATGAGCAGTTCTTC. Translated, it gives CASRLSGGTSIRNEQFF.